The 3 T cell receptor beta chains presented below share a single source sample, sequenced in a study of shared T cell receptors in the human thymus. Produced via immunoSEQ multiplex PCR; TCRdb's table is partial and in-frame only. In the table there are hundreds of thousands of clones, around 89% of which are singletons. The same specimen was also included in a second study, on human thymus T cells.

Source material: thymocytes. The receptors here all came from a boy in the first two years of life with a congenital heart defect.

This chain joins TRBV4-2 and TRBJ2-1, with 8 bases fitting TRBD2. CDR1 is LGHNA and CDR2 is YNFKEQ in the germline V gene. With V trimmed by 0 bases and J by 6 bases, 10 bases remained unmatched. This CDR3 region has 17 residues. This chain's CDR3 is CASSQEERERRCNEQFF. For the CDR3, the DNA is TGTGCCAGCAGCCAAGAGGAGCGGGAGAGGAGATGCAATGAGCAGTTCTTC.

This chain's CDR3 is CASSQDPTPPVKGQYF. The CDR3 DNA reads TGCGCCAGCAGCCAAGATCCGACACCCCCTGTGAAAGGGCAGTACTTC. V gene TRBV4-3 combines with J gene TRBJ2-7, with D unclear. Germline V gene data show CDR1 as LGHNA and CDR2 as YSLEER. The V gene lost 0 bases and the J gene lost 9 bases, with 21 bases spanning the gap. The CDR3 has 16 amino acids.

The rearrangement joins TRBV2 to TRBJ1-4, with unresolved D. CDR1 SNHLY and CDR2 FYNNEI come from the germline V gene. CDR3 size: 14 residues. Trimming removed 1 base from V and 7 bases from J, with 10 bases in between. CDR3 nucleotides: TGTGCCAGCAGTGAAGGGCCGCGCGGTGAAAAACTGTTTTTT. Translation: CASSEGPRGEKLFF. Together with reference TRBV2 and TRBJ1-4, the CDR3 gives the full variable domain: EPEVTQTPSHQVTQMGQEVILRCVPISNHLYFYWYRQILGQKVEFLVSFYNNEISEKSEIFDDQFSVERPDGSNFTLKIRSTKLEDSAMYFCASSEGPRGEKLFFGSGTQLSVL.